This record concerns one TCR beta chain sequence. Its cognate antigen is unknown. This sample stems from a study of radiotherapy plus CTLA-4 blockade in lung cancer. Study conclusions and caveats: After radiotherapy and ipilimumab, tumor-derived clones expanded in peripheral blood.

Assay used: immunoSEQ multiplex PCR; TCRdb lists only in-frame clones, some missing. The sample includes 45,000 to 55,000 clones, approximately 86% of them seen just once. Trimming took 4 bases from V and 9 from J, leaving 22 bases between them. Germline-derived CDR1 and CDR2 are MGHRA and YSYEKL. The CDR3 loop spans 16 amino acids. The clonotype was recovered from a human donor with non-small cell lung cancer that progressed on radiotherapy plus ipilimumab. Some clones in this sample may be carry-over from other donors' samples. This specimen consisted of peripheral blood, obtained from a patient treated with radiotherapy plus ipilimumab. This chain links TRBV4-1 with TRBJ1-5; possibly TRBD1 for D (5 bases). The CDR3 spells CASSLRTDTSLRPQHF. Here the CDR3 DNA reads TGCGCCAGCAGCCTTCGGACGGACACTTCTCTCAGGCCCCAGCATTTT.